A selection of T cell receptor beta chains follows, all from one sample in a study of technical replicates of blood from several donors. TCRdb's table, derived via immunoSEQ multiplex PCR, lists solely in-frame clones and lacks some. The sample yields 50,000 to 65,000 clones, 92% seen once. The material sequenced was PBMCs. These receptors all come from a human donor in good health. Some clones in this sample may be carry-over from other donors' samples. CDR3s include the opening cysteine and the closing phenylalanine or tryptophan. D genes are given only for firm matches.

cdr3_aa: CASSFLADTQYF; d_call: -; v_call: TRBV27
cdr3_aa: CAWVYSRYGYTF; d_call: -; v_call: TRBV30
cdr3_aa: CASSLTRTGGESYGYTF; d_call: TRBD1; v_call: TRBV5-1
cdr3_aa: CASSHPLAGEGNEQFF; d_call: TRBD2; v_call: TRBV4-2
cdr3_aa: CATSRVFAGIGYNEQFF; d_call: -; v_call: TRBV15
cdr3_aa: CSVSHGQGAGYTF; d_call: TRBD1; v_call: TRBV29-1
cdr3_aa: CASSVLGRTSTDTQYF; d_call: -; v_call: TRBV9
cdr3_aa: CASSSPGQSYEQYF; d_call: TRBD1; v_call: TRBV6-5
cdr3_aa: CASSVYRASSYNEQFF; d_call: -; v_call: TRBV6-1
cdr3_aa: CASSLSGGFNEQFF; d_call: -; v_call: TRBV5-1
cdr3_aa: CASSLSDSTNEKLFF; d_call: -; v_call: TRBV7-9
cdr3_aa: CASSLVAGEADTQYF; d_call: TRBD2; v_call: TRBV7-3
cdr3_aa: CARGVNTEAFF; d_call: -; v_call: TRBV30
cdr3_aa: CATSRGFGGNTEAFF; d_call: -; v_call: TRBV15
cdr3_aa: CASSSYREGEAFF; d_call: -; v_call: TRBV7-2
cdr3_aa: CASSYQGATGNTIYF; d_call: TRBD1; v_call: TRBV6-5
cdr3_aa: CSRDTQYF; d_call: -; v_call: TRBV29-1
cdr3_aa: CASSLEGSGGAYEQYF; d_call: TRBD2; v_call: TRBV11-2
cdr3_aa: CASSAWAGDNSPLHF; d_call: -; v_call: TRBV7-6
cdr3_aa: CASSLDGTGRQPQHF; d_call: TRBD1; v_call: TRBV7-6
cdr3_aa: CASSPGAHSPLHF; d_call: -; v_call: TRBV5-6
cdr3_aa: CASSYTPGTREGTQYF; d_call: TRBD2; v_call: TRBV6-6
cdr3_aa: CASSQDAAGSGGRSPLHF; d_call: -; v_call: TRBV4-3
cdr3_aa: CASNTKGLAYEQYF; d_call: -; v_call: TRBV28
cdr3_aa: CASSPTANQPQHF; d_call: -; v_call: TRBV18
cdr3_aa: CASSLAEAGGEKLFF; d_call: TRBD1; v_call: TRBV11-2
cdr3_aa: CASGLPPTGVEQFF; d_call: -; v_call: TRBV12-5
cdr3_aa: CATRDRGQGEQYF; d_call: TRBD1; v_call: TRBV30
cdr3_aa: CASSQQSGSPYEQYF; d_call: TRBD2; v_call: TRBV4-3
cdr3_aa: CASSPDRGSYEQYF; d_call: TRBD1; v_call: TRBV18
cdr3_aa: CAISDPGLPYGEQYF; d_call: TRBD2; v_call: TRBV10-3
cdr3_aa: CASSSYAPGANVLTF; d_call: -; v_call: TRBV5-7
cdr3_aa: CASSSRGQANTGELFF; d_call: TRBD1; v_call: TRBV5-4
cdr3_aa: CASSLGGTFF; d_call: -; v_call: TRBV27